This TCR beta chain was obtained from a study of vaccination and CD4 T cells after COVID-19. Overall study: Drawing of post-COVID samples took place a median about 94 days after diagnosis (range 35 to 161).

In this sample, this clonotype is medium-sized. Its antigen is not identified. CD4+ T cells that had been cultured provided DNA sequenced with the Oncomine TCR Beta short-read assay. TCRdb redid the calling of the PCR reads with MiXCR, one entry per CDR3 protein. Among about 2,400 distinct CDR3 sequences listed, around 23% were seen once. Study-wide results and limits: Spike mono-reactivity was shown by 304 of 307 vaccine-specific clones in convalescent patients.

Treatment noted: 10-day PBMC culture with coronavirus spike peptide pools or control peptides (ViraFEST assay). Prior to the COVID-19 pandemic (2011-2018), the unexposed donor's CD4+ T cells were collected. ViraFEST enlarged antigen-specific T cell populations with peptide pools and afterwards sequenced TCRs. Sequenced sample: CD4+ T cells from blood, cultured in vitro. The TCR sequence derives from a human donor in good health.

CDR3 nucleotides: TGCAGTGCTAGAGATCACGTACCGGGCTCGGGTAATTCACCCCTCCACTTT. Translation gives CSARDHVPGSGNSPLHF. V gene TRBV20-1 combines with J gene TRBJ1-6, with D unclear. The CDR3 is made up of 17 amino acids. Trimming left V 0 bases short and J 6 bases short, with 18 bases between. The germline V gene has CDR1 DFQATT and CDR2 SNEGSKA (reference sequence).